This entry lists 31 T cell receptor beta chains sequenced from one sample in a study of Graves' ophthalmopathy and Graves' hyperthyroidism. TCR beta CDR3 amplification used RNA transcripts. First-round RT-PCR with HTBI primers preceded a second-round multiplex PCR. TCRdb redid the calling of the multiplex PCR reads with MiXCR, one entry per CDR3 protein. This sample carries 560,000 or so distinct CDR3 sequences, just under 40% of them seen once, and the ten largest clones take about 4%. Material: peripheral blood or thyroid tissue (not recorded which). The receptors stem from an adult man with Graves' hyperthyroidism.

This clonotype was seen just once. V gene TRBV2 combines with J gene TRBJ1-2, with D maybe TRBD1 (5 bases). Germline-derived CDR1 and CDR2 are SNHLY and FYNNEI. The CDR3 has 12 residues. Trimming removed 8 bases at V and 12 bases at J, with 19 bases between. The CDR3 here is CASAGRDVGNTF. The CDR3 DNA reads as TGTGCCAGCGCCGGACGGGACGTTGGAAACACCTTC.

The chain has TRBV10-1 and TRBJ2-7; D is possibly TRBD1 (6 bases). Germline V gene data show CDR1 as WNHNN and CDR2 as SYGVQD (reference sequence). Trimming took 0 bases from V and 0 from J, leaving 9 bases between them. The CDR3 is made up of 15 amino acids. In DNA form, the CDR3 reads TGCGCCAGCAGTGAGTCTGGGGACAACTCCTACGAGCAGTACTTC. It codes for CASSESGDNSYEQYF.

This clonotype showed up many times. The V gene is TRBV20-1, the J gene TRBJ1-6, with 9 nucleotides matching TRBD1. The length of the CDR3 is 13 residues. Germline loops: CDR1 DFQATT, CDR2 SNEGSKA (reference sequence). V dropped 0 bases and J dropped 14; count of bases not matched to a gene: 5. The CDR3 nucleotides read TGCAGTGCTAGAGAGGGGACAGGGTCGTCCCTCCACTTT. It encodes CSAREGTGSSLHF.

The J gene is TRBJ2-6, the V gene TRBV24-1; a weak D match, TRBD1 (6 bases). The germline gives CDR1 KGHDR, CDR2 SFDVKD. This CDR3 spans 16 amino acids. Trimming removed 3 bases at V and 4 bases at J, with 12 bases between. Here the CDR3 DNA reads TGTGCCACCAGTGATGCCCAAGGACAGGGGGCCAACGTCCTGACTTTC. Its protein is CATSDAQGQGANVLTF.

This clonotype occurred once. This rearrangement joins TRBV24-1 to TRBJ1-1; D is unclear. The V gene's germline CDR1 is KGHDR and CDR2 SFDVKD. V lost 5 bases and J lost 7, with 13 bases in between. The CDR3 is made up of 13 amino acids. CDR3 bases: TGTGCCACCAGTGGGGGTAACGGGAATGAAGCTTTCTTT. This translates into CATSGGNGNEAFF.

This clonotype appeared many times. The chain joins TRBV5-8 to TRBJ2-6; 10 positions agree with TRBD1. The CDR3 covers 17 residues. Germline-derived CDR1 and CDR2 are SGHTS and YDEGEE. The V and J ends lost 2 bases and 5 bases, in that order; junction bases with no gene match: 7. For the CDR3, the DNA is TGTGCCAGCAGCTTCGGACAGGGGGTAGGTTGGGCCAACGTCCTGACTTTC. This sequence encodes CASSFGQGVGWANVLTF.

In this sample, this clonotype turned up many times. The chain combines TRBV7-6 with TRBJ2-7, with 10 nucleotides matching TRBD1. Germline values: CDR1 SGHVS, CDR2 FNYEAQ. This CDR3 is 15 amino acids long. The V gene end was trimmed by 5 bases and the J gene end by 4 bases; junction bases not matched to a gene: 8. Here the CDR3 DNA reads TGTGCCAGCAGCCCCCGACAGGGGGCCCAGTACGAGCAGTACTTC. Its translation is CASSPRQGAQYEQYF.

The genes are TRBV10-3 and TRBJ2-7; TRBD2 matches at 7 bases. Germline V gene data show CDR1 as ENHRY and CDR2 as SYGVKD. The CDR3 loop spans 15 amino acids. V shed 0 bases, J shed 4 bases, and the junction held 6 bases outside the gene matches. The CDR3 nucleotides read TGTGCCATCAGTGAGTCGGGGGGGGATCGATACGAGCAGTACTTC. Translation gives CAISESGGDRYEQYF.

V usage is TRBV7-2 and J usage is TRBJ2-3; 8 nucleotides match TRBD1. V dropped 5 bases and J dropped 6; count of bases not matched to a gene: 7. The germline V gene has CDR1 SGHTA and CDR2 FQGNSA. CDR3 length equals 14 residues. This CDR3 is CASSTRQGRDTQYF. CDR3 nucleotide sequence: TGTGCCAGCAGCACCAGACAGGGGAGGGATACGCAGTATTTT.

This clonotype was detected once. The chain couples TRBV12-3 or TRBV12-4 to TRBJ2-2; D gene uncertain. The CDR3 spans 15 residues. The V and J ends lost 3 bases and 5 bases respectively, with 13 bases between them. The CDR3 loop is CASSFISQDTGELFF. The CDR3 region has the DNA TGTGCCAGCAGTTTTATCTCTCAGGATACCGGGGAGCTGTTTTTT.

The rearrangement joins TRBV2 to TRBJ1-2, with D maybe TRBD1 (5 bases). The V end lost 7 bases, the J end lost 8 bases, and 11 bases lay between the germline ends. Germline V gene data show CDR1 as SNHLY and CDR2 as FYNNEI. The CDR3 spans 11 residues. The CDR3 region has the DNA TGTGCCAGCACACAGCGGGGGGGCTACACCTTC. Translating gives CASTQRGGYTF.

The sample holds a few counts of this clonotype. This chain uses TRBV10-3 with TRBJ1-2; TRBD1 is a possible D gene (5 bases). The CDR3 has 16 residues. Per germline, CDR1 ENHRY and CDR2 SYGVKD. V was clipped by 7 bases and J by 1 base, with 19 bases between them. CDR3 loop: CAITPSDSLGNYGYTF. The CDR3 nucleotides read TGTGCCATCACGCCGAGTGACAGTCTCGGTAACTATGGCTACACCTTC.

This clonotype was picked up many times. The V gene is TRBV7-9, the J gene TRBJ1-5; D ambiguous. The germline V and J ends were trimmed by 0 bases and 3 bases, with 6 bases remaining between them. Germline V gene lookup returns CDR1 SEHNR and CDR2 FQNEAQ (reference sequence). This CDR3 has 14 residues. The CDR3 bases are TGTGCCAGCAGCTTAGCAGGGAACAATCAGCCCCAGCATTTT. Translated, it gives CASSLAGNNQPQHF. Using reference TRBV7-9 and TRBJ1-5 for the parts outside the CDR3, the full variable domain is DTGVSQNPRHKITKRGQNVTFRCDPISEHNRLYWYRQTLGQGPEFLTYFQNEAQLEKSRLLSDRFSAERPKGSFSTLEIQRTEQGDSAMYLCASSLAGNNQPQHFGDGTRLSIL.

V is TRBV24-1 and J is TRBJ2-2, with 9 bases fitting TRBD1. The V and J ends lost 11 bases and 5 bases, in that order; junction bases with no gene match: 14. Per the germline V gene, CDR1 is KGHDR and CDR2 is SFDVKD. This CDR3 comprises 16 residues. The CDR3 reads CASRILGQGRTGELFF. Here the CDR3 DNA reads TGTGCCAGCAGGATCTTGGGACAGGGCCGGACCGGGGAGCTGTTTTTT.

The chain employs TRBV9 and TRBJ2-7, with D hard to call. V dropped 1 base and J dropped 6 bases, with 14 bases sitting between them. The CDR3 covers 14 residues. Germline V gives CDR1 SGDLS, CDR2 YYNGEE. CDR3 loop: CASSVTTSNTEQYF. As DNA, the CDR3 is TGTGCCAGCAGCGTAACGACATCGAACACCGAGCAGTACTTC.

This clonotype was detected ten times or more. This chain uses TRBV6-5 with TRBJ1-5; D may be TRBD1 (5 bases). The CDR3 is made up of 14 amino acids. Germline CDR1 is MNHEY and CDR2 is SVGAGI. Trimming left V 5 bases short and J 2 bases short, with 10 bases between. CDR3 bases: TGTGCCAGCAGTCGGGGGATGGGCAATCAGCCCCAGCATTTT. Encoded protein: CASSRGMGNQPQHF.

Points on this clonotype: In this CDR3 the conserved last residue, phenylalanine or tryptophan, is missing, so a read error is likely. The DNA is left out, because the CDR3 cannot be placed on it with certainty; the CDR3 is given as TCRdb lists it. The genes are TRBV20-1 and TRBJ2-7; the table assigns TRBD2, which was not confirmed against the DNA. Germline values: CDR1 DFQATT, CDR2 SNEGSKA (reference sequence). With termini counted, the CDR3 has 10 amino acids. The CDR3 protein is CSARDHRMAG.

This clonotype was seen a single time. V gene TRBV9 combines with J gene TRBJ2-3; no clear D gene. The V gene lost 4 bases and the J gene lost 4 bases, with 16 bases spanning the gap. CDR3 length: 15 amino acids. Germline V gene lookup returns CDR1 SGDLS and CDR2 YYNGEE. Here the CDR3 reads CASSTQVGRPDTQYF. CDR3 DNA sequence: TGTGCCAGCAGCACCCAGGTCGGACGACCAGATACGCAGTATTTT.

This clonotype was seen a single time. This chain uses TRBV9 with TRBJ1-1; 11 bases fit TRBD1. Looked up from germline, CDR1 is SGDLS and CDR2 is YYNGEE. The CDR3 runs to 17 residues. V was clipped by 6 bases and J by 3 bases; unmatched bases: 13. DNA of the CDR3: TGTGCCAGCACCCCGGGGACAGGGGGGACGACCTACACTGAAGCTTTCTTT. It yields the protein CASTPGTGGTTYTEAFF.

This clonotype has a count of ten or more. One end of the junction is discordant with germline, which a read error may explain. This chain links TRBV15 with TRBJ2-2, with 7 bases that match TRBD2. CDR3 length equals 15 residues. Germline V gives CDR1 LNHNV, CDR2 YYDKDF (reference sequence). In DNA form, the CDR3 reads TGTGCCACCAGCACCCGCGGACTAGTAGCCGGGGGGCTGTTTTTT. The encoded protein is CATSTRGLVAGGLFF.

With respect to this clonotype: A single base separates this from a much larger clone, so it may be a read error. Lacking the conserved final phenylalanine or tryptophan, this CDR3 likely reflects a read error. V is TRBV10-3 and J is TRBJ2-7; D not certain. The CDR3 is 13 amino acids. CDR1 is ENHRY and CDR2 is SYGVKD in the germline V gene. Trimming left V 10 bases short and J 1 base short, with 14 bases between. For the CDR3, the DNA is TGTGCCACGGGTGCTGGGGTTTCCTACGAGCAGTACCTC. Protein sequence: CATGAGVSYEQYL.

This clonotype was picked up many times. V gene TRBV5-6 combines with J gene TRBJ2-5, with D perhaps matching TRBD1 (5 bases). Trimming pared 4 bases from V and 5 bases from J, leaving 12 bases between. There are 13 residues in the CDR3. The V gene's germline CDR1 is SGHDT and CDR2 YYEEEE. As DNA, the CDR3 is TGTGCCAGCAGCCTGGGGCCTTCGGAGACCCAGTACTTC. Translation: CASSLGPSETQYF.

The chain uses TRBV7-9 and TRBJ1-4; D not resolved. V dropped 6 bases and J dropped 10 bases, with 18 bases sitting between them. This CDR3 has 14 residues. Germline CDR1 and CDR2: SEHNR and FQNEAQ (reference sequence). CDR3 nucleotides: TGTGCCAGCAGGGTTAGGTGGGATGAGAGAAAACTGTTTTTT. Protein sequence: CASRVRWDERKLFF. Supplemented by reference TRBV7-9 and TRBJ1-4, the full variable domain reads DTGVSQNPRHKITKRGQNVTFRCDPISEHNRLYWYRQTLGQGPEFLTYFQNEAQLEKSRLLSDRFSAERPKGSFSTLEIQRTEQGDSAMYLCASRVRWDERKLFFGSGTQLSVL.

The chain uses TRBV25-1 and TRBJ2-7; D is perhaps TRBD2 (5 bases). The end of the DNA fits TRBJ2-1 better, so the J call may be wrong. This CDR3 region has 15 residues. Germline lookup yields CDR1 MGHDK and CDR2 SYGVNS. The CDR3 protein is CASSGLGLTGNEQFF. CDR3 coding DNA: TGTGCCAGCAGTGGGCTGGGGTTGACGGGGAATGAGCAGTTCTTC.

This clonotype was detected a few times. This chain links TRBV6-5 with TRBJ2-7; 14 bases are a match to TRBD2. V lost 6 bases to trimming and J lost 5 bases; unmatched junction nucleotides: 6. CDR3 size: 15 residues. From germline, CDR1 is MNHEY and CDR2 SVGAGI. The CDR3 reads CASSQTSGRVHEQYF. CDR3 bases: TGTGCCAGCAGCCAGACTAGCGGGAGGGTCCACGAGCAGTACTTC.

V and J are TRBV7-2 and TRBJ2-7; D is tentatively TRBD1 or TRBD2 (7 bases each). CDR1 is SGHTA, CDR2 FQGNSA, per germline. V lost 2 bases and J 6 bases, leaving 17 bases between the germline ends. CDR3 length: 15 amino acids. Here the CDR3 reads CASSLQGGLWSEQYF. The CDR3 bases are TGTGCCAGCAGCTTACAGGGGGGGCTGTGGTCCGAGCAGTACTTC.

This chain links TRBV12-3 or TRBV12-4 with TRBJ2-6; 7 positions match TRBD1. The trim removed 10 bases at V and 0 bases at J, leaving 3 bases unmatched. The CDR3 length is 14 residues. The chain's CDR3 is CAIRGSSGANVLTF. The CDR3 DNA is TGTGCCATCAGGGGGAGCTCTGGGGCCAACGTCCTGACTTTC.

The chain couples TRBV7-2 to TRBJ2-1, with 8 nucleotides matching TRBD1. Germline-derived CDR1 and CDR2 are SGHTA and FQGNSA. The length of the CDR3 is 14 residues. Trimming at V came to 3 bases and at J to 10 bases, leaving 8 bases not matched to a gene. In nucleotides, the CDR3 is TGTGCCAGCAGCTTGTTGGGACAGGTGAGGGAGCAGTTCTTC. Translating gives CASSLLGQVREQFF.

This clonotype was seen many times. J is TRBJ1-4 and V is TRBV20-1; tentatively, D is TRBD1 (5 bases). This CDR3 comprises 15 residues. V dropped 6 bases and J dropped 0 bases, with 14 bases sitting between them. CDR1 and CDR2 (germline): DFQATT, SNEGSKA (reference sequence). The CDR3: CSATDSTTTNEKLFF. CDR3 bases: TGCAGTGCCACCGACAGCACTACAACTAATGAAAAACTGTTTTTT.

This clonotype was detected only once. The V call is TRBV7-9, the J call TRBJ1-1; the D is unclear. This CDR3 has 16 residues. The V gene's germline CDR1 is SEHNR and CDR2 FQNEAQ (reference sequence). Between the trimmed V and J ends, which lost 5 bases and 1 base, there was a span of 17 bases. The CDR3 region is CASSQSGSWGNTEAFF. CDR3 sequence (DNA): TGTGCCAGCAGCCAGTCGGGTTCGTGGGGGAACACTGAAGCTTTCTTT.

The V call is TRBV10-3, the J call TRBJ1-5; TRBD1 is a possible D gene (6 bases). V lost 4 bases, J lost 0 bases, and 10 bases lay in between. Germline V gives CDR1 ENHRY, CDR2 SYGVKD. There are 15 residues in the CDR3. In DNA form, the CDR3 reads TGTGCCATCAGTGCGGGGACATATAGCAATCAGCCCCAGCATTTT. Amino acid sequence: CAISAGTYSNQPQHF.